The 16 T cell receptor beta chains in this list originate from one sample, sequenced in a study of T cells in Graves' hyperthyroidism and ophthalmopathy. TCR beta CDR3 regions were amplified from RNA. When the TCR CDR3 underwent first-round RT-PCR, the HTBI primer set was used. MiXCR, run by TCRdb on the multiplex PCR reads, gives a single entry per CDR3 protein. Here the sample spans 530,000 or so distinct CDR3 sequences, 40% to 55% being singletons. Sequencing was performed on peripheral blood or thyroid tissue (not recorded which). The source is a woman aged 18-29 years with Graves' hyperthyroidism.

This chain uses TRBV29-1 with TRBJ1-2, with 9 bases that match TRBD1. Germline V gives CDR1 SQVTM, CDR2 ANQGSEA. There are 14 residues in the CDR3. V shed 6 bases, J shed 8 bases, and the junction held 13 bases outside the gene matches. Written as DNA, the CDR3 is TGCAGCGTCGAGCTCTCGGGACAGGGCGGCGGCTACACCTTC. This sequence encodes CSVELSGQGGGYTF.

The genes are TRBV2 and TRBJ1-5; D is undetermined. Germline V gene data show CDR1 as SNHLY and CDR2 as FYNNEI. The CDR3 contains 16 residues. V lost 4 bases, J lost 0 bases, and 13 bases lay in between. This chain's CDR3 is CASSASVPYSNQPQHF. The CDR3 nucleotides read TGTGCCAGCAGTGCTTCCGTCCCATATAGCAATCAGCCCCAGCATTTT.

The V call is TRBV29-1, the J call TRBJ1-2; D unresolved. The length of the CDR3 is 12 residues. Per the germline V gene, CDR1 is SQVTM and CDR2 is ANQGSEA. V was pared by 8 bases and J by 0 bases, with 10 bases between. The CDR3 sequence is CSLDTANYGYTF. CDR3 coding DNA: TGCAGCTTAGATACGGCTAACTATGGCTACACCTTC.

Many counts were recorded for this clonotype. V is TRBV12-3 or TRBV12-4 and J is TRBJ1-1; D is unclear. This CDR3 is built from 12 residues. With 5 bases removed from V and 3 bases from J, the gap between germline ends came to 7 bases. This chain's CDR3 is CASSMIYTEAFF. The CDR3, as DNA: TGTGCCAGCAGTATGATTTACACTGAAGCTTTCTTT.

The chain couples TRBV7-9 to TRBJ2-2; TRBD2 matches 11 bases. Germline assignment: CDR1 SEHNR and CDR2 FQNEAQ (reference sequence). There are 17 residues in the CDR3. V lost 4 bases, J lost 4 bases, and 8 bases stayed unmatched. The DNA for the CDR3 is TGTGCCAGCAGCTCCCGAACTAGCGGGAGCTCCACCGGGGAGCTGTTTTTT. Translated, it gives CASSSRTSGSSTGELFF.

This chain joins TRBV29-1 and TRBJ2-5; TRBD2 aligns across 8 bases. CDR3 length equals 15 residues. The ends lost 4 bases at V and 4 bases at J; junction bases unmatched: 11. Germline-derived CDR1 and CDR2 are SQVTM and ANQGSEA. The CDR3 DNA reads TGCAGCGTTGGGGGGGAGCGGGAGTTTTTAGAGACCCAGTACTTC. This sequence encodes CSVGGEREFLETQYF.

V usage is TRBV2 and J usage is TRBJ2-7; TRBD1 is a possible D gene (5 bases). The ends were cut back, 1 base at V and 3 bases at J, with 10 bases in the middle. CDR1 and CDR2 from the germline V gene are SNHLY and FYNNEI. The CDR3 totals 14 residues. The CDR3 DNA is TGTGCCAGCAGTGAAGGGACACCCGACTACGAGCAGTACTTC. Protein product: CASSEGTPDYEQYF.

The J gene is TRBJ1-2, the V gene TRBV20-1, with 9 bases aligning to TRBD1. Germline assignment: CDR1 DFQATT and CDR2 SNEGSKA (reference sequence). This CDR3 is 12 amino acids long. V lost 5 bases, J lost 5 bases, and 3 bases stayed unmatched. CDR3 bases: TGCAGTGCTTCCGGGACAGGGTATGGCTACACCTTC. Translating gives CSASGTGYGYTF.

The rearrangement uses TRBV7-9 and TRBJ1-2; 8 bases map to TRBD1. The CDR3 extends over 17 amino acids. V was clipped by 4 bases and J by 3 bases; unmatched bases: 13. The germline CDR1 and CDR2 sequences are SEHNR and FQNEAQ (reference sequence). The CDR3 here is CASSYSGRDRSHYGYTF. CDR3 coding DNA: TGTGCCAGCAGCTATAGCGGGAGGGACAGGAGTCACTATGGCTACACCTTC.

J is TRBJ2-6 and V is TRBV29-1; a possible D gene is TRBD1 (6 bases). This CDR3 is built from 15 residues. V was shortened by 4 bases and J by 2 bases, with 12 bases between the two germline ends. CDR1 SQVTM and CDR2 ANQGSEA come from the germline V gene. The CDR3 DNA reads TGCAGCGTTGTGAGACAGGATACTGGGGCCAACGTCCTGACTTTC. It yields the protein CSVVRQDTGANVLTF.

This clonotype has ten or more counts. The chain carries TRBV6-5 and TRBJ1-1, with 11 bases fitting TRBD1. The CDR3 has 15 residues. The J segment lost 4 bases and the V segment lost 5 bases, leaving 6 bases of the junction unmatched. Germline V CDR1 and CDR2: MNHEY, SVGAGI. The CDR3 reads CASSDKDRGLTEAFF. The CDR3 region has the DNA TGTGCCAGCAGTGATAAGGACAGGGGGCTCACTGAAGCTTTCTTT.

This clonotype was counted once. The junction departs from germline at one end; a sequencing error may be responsible. The chain has TRBV20-1 and TRBJ1-1; D gene ambiguous. CDR1 and CDR2 from the germline V gene are DFQATT and SNEGSKA (reference sequence). CDR3 length: 13 residues. CDR3: CSARDPYGRDALF. CDR3 bases: TGCAGTGCTAGAGACCCGTATGGGCGAGATGCTCTCTTT.

This clonotype was recorded many times. This rearrangement joins TRBV19 to TRBJ1-1, with 10 bases that match TRBD1. V was pared by 4 bases and J by 8 bases, with 4 bases of the junction left unmatched. The length of the CDR3 is 13 residues. Germline CDR1 LNHDA, CDR2 SQIVND (reference sequence). In nucleotides, the CDR3 is TGTGCCAGTAGTACCCGGGACAGGGGAGAAGCTTTCTTT. Protein: CASSTRDRGEAFF.

This clonotype occurred many times. The V call is TRBV7-8, the J call TRBJ2-7; unclear D gene. Trimming left V 4 bases short and J 6 bases short, with 19 bases between. Looked up from germline, CDR1 is SGHVS and CDR2 is FQNEAQ. The CDR3 runs to 15 residues. The CDR3 spells CASSSRARVDAEQYF. CDR3 DNA: TGTGCCAGCAGCTCCCGCGCCAGAGTAGATGCCGAGCAGTACTTC.

In this sample, this clonotype turned up many times. The chain combines TRBV11-3 with TRBJ2-7; possible D gene TRBD2, 5 bases. The germline V gene has CDR1 SGHNT and CDR2 YENEEA. The CDR3 extends over 13 amino acids. With 7 bases removed from V and 0 bases from J, the gap between germline ends came to 10 bases. The CDR3 reads CASNSGYSYEQYF. The CDR3 nucleotides are TGTGCCAGCAACTCGGGGTACTCCTACGAGCAGTACTTC.

This clonotype was counted only a few times. The chain joins TRBV6-5 to TRBJ2-5; D gene unclear. Deletions cut 5 bases from V and 5 bases from J, with 15 bases between. CDR1 and CDR2 from the germline V gene are MNHEY and SVGAGI. CDR3 length equals 14 residues. The CDR3 sequence is CASSEPGPLETQYF. CDR3 nucleotides: TGTGCCAGCAGTGAACCTGGCCCCTTGGAGACCCAGTACTTC.